Listed here are 22 T cell receptor beta chains from one sample, sequenced in a study of T cell responses to AZD1222 COVID-19 vaccine. Clones were read by immunoSEQ multiplex PCR, and TCRdb kept only the in-frame ones, dropping some. Among approximately 190,000 clones listed, 92% were seen once. The source was peripheral blood, collected on day 0 of AZD1222 vaccination. These receptors were taken from an adult in good health.

The chain has TRBV11-2 and TRBJ1-5; no clear D gene. Germline values: CDR1 SGHAT, CDR2 FQNNGV. The CDR3 length is 16 residues. V was clipped by 1 base and J by 2 bases, with 12 bases between them. CDR3 amino acids: CASSLGGTAGNQPQHF. The CDR3 region has the DNA TGTGCCAGCAGCTTAGGTGGCACCGCTGGCAATCAGCCCCAGCATTTT.

As DNA, the CDR3 is TGTGCCAGCAGCTTTCAGGAGCTGAACACTGAAGCTTTCTTT. It yields the protein CASSFQELNTEAFF. The rearrangement links TRBV7-8 to TRBJ1-1; D unresolved. This CDR3 has 14 residues. Trimming left V 3 bases short and J 0 bases short, with 8 bases between. Germline loops: CDR1 SGHVS, CDR2 FQNEAQ.

The CDR3 DNA reads as TGTGCCTCCCGAGGTGTAGATACGCAGTATTTT. Residues: CASRGVDTQYF. This chain joins TRBV28 and TRBJ2-3; D uncertain. Germline V gene data show CDR1 as MDHEN and CDR2 as SYDVKM. The CDR3 covers 11 residues. Trimming removed 11 bases from V and 5 bases from J, with 11 bases in between. Supplemented by reference TRBV28 and TRBJ2-3, the full variable domain reads DVKVTQSSRYLVKRTGEKVFLECVQDMDHENMFWYRQDPGLGLRLIYFSYDVKMKEKGDIPEGYSVSREKKERFSLILESASTNQTSMYLCASRGVDTQYFGPGTRLTVL.

CDR3 protein: CASKLRGGSNQPQHF. CDR3 DNA: TGTGCCAGTAAGCTTCGAGGGGGGAGCAATCAGCCCCAGCATTTT. The chain carries TRBV19 and TRBJ1-5; TRBD1 might be the D (6 bases). Trimming cost V 7 bases and J 1 base, with 14 bases left between them. Germline assignment: CDR1 LNHDA and CDR2 SQIVND (reference sequence). This CDR3 has 15 residues.

The V gene is TRBV6-5, the J gene TRBJ1-5; possible D gene TRBD1, 5 bases. Deletions cut 6 bases from V and 0 bases from J, with 12 bases between. CDR1 is MNHEY and CDR2 is SVGAGI in the germline V gene. This CDR3 is built from 15 residues. CDR3 in amino acids: CASSPDSYSNQPQHF. The CDR3 DNA follows: TGTGCCAGCAGCCCCGACAGTTATAGCAATCAGCCCCAGCATTTT.

In this sample, this clone turned up once. A clone one base away is much larger, so this may be a read error. The rearrangement uses TRBV6-5 and TRBJ2-5, with D perhaps given as TRBD1 or TRBD2 (6 bases each). The CDR3 totals 11 residues. Trimming pared 6 bases from V and 7 bases from J, leaving 9 bases between. Germline assignment: CDR1 MNHEY and CDR2 SVGAGI. CDR3 sequence: CASSPGATQYF. The CDR3 bases are TGTGCCAGCAGCCCGGGGGCGACCCAGTACTTC.

The CDR3 DNA sequence: TGCGCCAGCAGCCTAACGTACGGGACAGTGGACTCTGGGGCCAACGTCCTGACTTTC. Translation: CASSLTYGTVDSGANVLTF. The chain links TRBV4-1 to TRBJ2-6, with TRBD1 identical over 7 bases. The V and J ends lost 4 bases and 0 bases, in that order; junction bases with no gene match: 12. The CDR3 length is 19 residues. Germline V CDR1 and CDR2: MGHRA, YSYEKL.

The genes are TRBV3-1 (or the pseudogene TRBV3-2) and TRBJ1-5, with 7 nucleotides matching TRBD1. CDR1 LGHDT and CDR2 YNNKEL come from the germline V gene (reference sequence). With V trimmed by 1 base and J by 7 bases, 7 bases remained unmatched. This CDR3 is 15 amino acids long. In DNA form, the CDR3 reads TGTGCCAGCAGCCAAGGGTACAGGGGACGACAGCCCCAGCATTTT. Translating it yields CASSQGYRGRQPQHF.

J is TRBJ1-3 and V is TRBV5-6, with D possibly TRBD1 on 5 matching bases. The CDR3 length is 14 residues. Germline CDR1 and CDR2: SGHDT and YYEEEE. The V gene lost 5 bases and the J gene lost 0 bases, with 9 bases spanning the gap. The CDR3 DNA follows: TGTGCCAGCAGTCCAGGGCGCTCTGGAAACACCATATATTTT. Translation: CASSPGRSGNTIYF.

V is TRBV18 and J is TRBJ1-6, with D perhaps matching TRBD1 (6 bases). V was clipped by 3 bases and J by 7 bases, with 13 bases between them. The CDR3 runs 15 residues. Germline lookup yields CDR1 KGHSH and CDR2 LQKENI. The CDR3 reads CASSPGGPGNSPLHF. Here the CDR3 DNA reads TGTGCCAGCTCACCGGGGGGCCCAGGGAATTCACCCCTCCACTTT.

The chain recombines TRBV7-9 with TRBJ1-5; D might be TRBD1 (5 bases). Germline loops: CDR1 SEHNR, CDR2 FQNEAQ (reference sequence). This CDR3 is built from 14 residues. Trimming removed 2 bases from V and 3 bases from J, with 8 bases in between. The CDR3 reads CASSLQGNNQPQHF. CDR3 DNA sequence: TGTGCCAGCAGCTTACAGGGCAACAATCAGCCCCAGCATTTT.

The V gene is TRBV30, the J gene TRBJ2-5; D remains ambiguous. The V gene lost 3 bases and the J gene lost 5 bases, with 10 bases spanning the gap. Germline V gene data show CDR1 as GTSNPN and CDR2 as SVGIG (reference sequence). CDR3 length: 12 residues. In nucleotides, the CDR3 is TGTGCCTGGAGCCCGGGCCGGGAGACCCAGTACTTC. Translation gives CAWSPGRETQYF.

J is TRBJ2-7 and V is TRBV25-1; possible D gene TRBD2, 6 bases. CDR3 length equals 17 residues. The V end was cut by 0 bases, the J end by 2 bases, with 17 bases between. Per the germline V gene, CDR1 is MGHDK and CDR2 is SYGVNS. CDR3 amino acids: CASSEYGSDSAAYEQYF. Here the CDR3 DNA reads TGTGCCAGCAGTGAATACGGGAGTGACAGTGCTGCCTACGAGCAGTACTTC.

The genes are TRBV6-6 and TRBJ1-6; no clear D. CDR1 and CDR2 from the germline V gene are MNHNY and SVGAGI (reference sequence). V was cut by 6 bases and J by 2 bases, with 14 bases left in between. This CDR3 has 16 amino acids. Written as DNA, the CDR3 is TGTGCCAGCAGCCCCCCGGGGTACCCCTATAATTCACCCCTCCACTTT. It is translated as CASSPPGYPYNSPLHF.

The chain is built from TRBV7-9 and TRBJ1-1, with TRBD1 as a possible D gene (6 bases). The CDR3 has 18 residues. From germline, CDR1 is SEHNR and CDR2 FQNEAQ (reference sequence). Trimming removed 5 bases from V and 0 bases from J, with 22 bases in between. Here the CDR3 reads CASSTRSGQGGMNTEAFF. The CDR3 DNA sequence: TGTGCCAGCAGCACCAGATCGGGACAAGGCGGAATGAACACTGAAGCTTTCTTT.

The J gene is TRBJ1-1, the V gene TRBV3-1 (or the pseudogene TRBV3-2); D possibly corresponds to TRBD1 (5 bases). Trimming took 6 bases from V and 5 from J, leaving 16 bases between them. The CDR3 is 14 residues long. Germline assignment: CDR1 LGHDT and CDR2 YNNKEL (reference sequence). The CDR3 loop reads CASRPTGLRTEAFF. The DNA for the CDR3 is TGTGCCAGCAGACCAACAGGTTTGAGGACTGAAGCTTTCTTT.

The V call is TRBV6-5, the J call TRBJ1-5; D might be TRBD1 (5 bases). V was pared by 8 bases and J by 0 bases, with 11 bases between. From germline, CDR1 is MNHEY and CDR2 SVGAGI. This CDR3 is built from 14 residues. The CDR3 region is CASGAAYSNQPQHF. In DNA form, the CDR3 reads TGTGCCAGCGGGGCAGCATATAGCAATCAGCCCCAGCATTTT.

This sequence joins TRBV5-5 and TRBJ2-7; TRBD1 agrees at 9 bases. Per germline, CDR1 SGHKS and CDR2 YYEKEE (reference sequence). This CDR3 comprises 16 residues. The J segment lost 6 bases and the V segment lost 1 base, leaving 11 bases of the junction unmatched. The CDR3 loop reads CASSLLTRTGVFEQYF. In DNA, the CDR3 is TGTGCCAGCAGCTTGTTGACGAGGACAGGGGTCTTCGAGCAGTACTTC.

The chain carries TRBV11-2 and TRBJ1-4; D perhaps matches TRBD1 (6 bases). Germline CDR1 reads SGHAT; CDR2 reads FQNNGV. The CDR3 consists of 15 residues. Trimming removed 4 bases from V and 6 bases from J, with 15 bases in between. The CDR3 DNA follows: TGTGCCAGCAGCTCGTCAGGGGCCTCCCATGAAAAACTGTTTTTT. It encodes CASSSSGASHEKLFF.

The gene calls are TRBV7-3 and TRBJ1-1; D perhaps matches TRBD1 (6 bases). V lost 5 bases to trimming and J lost 1 base, with 17 bases between them. Germline V lookup: CDR1 SGHTA, CDR2 FQGTGA. The CDR3 consists of 16 residues. In DNA, the CDR3 is TGTGCCAGCAGCAAACAGGGCAGGGCGGGGAACACTGAAGCTTTCTTT. Residues: CASSKQGRAGNTEAFF.

This chain joins TRBV5-1 and TRBJ2-5, with D tentatively TRBD2 (5 bases). Germline-derived CDR1 and CDR2 are SGHRS and YFSETQ. The germline V and J ends were trimmed by 0 bases and 5 bases, with 17 bases remaining between them. The CDR3 sequence is 16 residues long. The CDR3 protein is CASSLEEMWPGETQYF. The CDR3 bases are TGCGCCAGCAGCTTGGAAGAGATGTGGCCGGGGGAGACCCAGTACTTC.

The rearrangement links TRBV9 to TRBJ2-1, with a possible D match to TRBD1 (5 bases). Germline V gene data show CDR1 as SGDLS and CDR2 as YYNGEE. The CDR3 runs 14 residues. Trimming pared 3 bases from V and 10 bases from J, leaving 17 bases between. The CDR3 DNA sequence: TGTGCCAGCAGCGGCCGGACCCACCAGGGAGAGCAGTTCTTC. Encoded protein: CASSGRTHQGEQFF.